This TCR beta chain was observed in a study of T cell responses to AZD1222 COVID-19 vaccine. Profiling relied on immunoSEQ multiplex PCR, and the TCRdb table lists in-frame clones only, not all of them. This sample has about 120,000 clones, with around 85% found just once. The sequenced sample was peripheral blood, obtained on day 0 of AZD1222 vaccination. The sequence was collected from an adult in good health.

The CDR3 protein is CASSSLGGSGNTIYF. The CDR3 region has the DNA TGTGCCAGTAGTTCCCTAGGGGGCTCTGGAAACACCATATATTTT. The chain joins TRBV19 to TRBJ1-3; perhaps TRBD1 as D (6 bases). The V end was cut by 5 bases, the J end by 0 bases, with 11 bases between. Germline lookup yields CDR1 LNHDA and CDR2 SQIVND (reference sequence). The CDR3 totals 15 residues.